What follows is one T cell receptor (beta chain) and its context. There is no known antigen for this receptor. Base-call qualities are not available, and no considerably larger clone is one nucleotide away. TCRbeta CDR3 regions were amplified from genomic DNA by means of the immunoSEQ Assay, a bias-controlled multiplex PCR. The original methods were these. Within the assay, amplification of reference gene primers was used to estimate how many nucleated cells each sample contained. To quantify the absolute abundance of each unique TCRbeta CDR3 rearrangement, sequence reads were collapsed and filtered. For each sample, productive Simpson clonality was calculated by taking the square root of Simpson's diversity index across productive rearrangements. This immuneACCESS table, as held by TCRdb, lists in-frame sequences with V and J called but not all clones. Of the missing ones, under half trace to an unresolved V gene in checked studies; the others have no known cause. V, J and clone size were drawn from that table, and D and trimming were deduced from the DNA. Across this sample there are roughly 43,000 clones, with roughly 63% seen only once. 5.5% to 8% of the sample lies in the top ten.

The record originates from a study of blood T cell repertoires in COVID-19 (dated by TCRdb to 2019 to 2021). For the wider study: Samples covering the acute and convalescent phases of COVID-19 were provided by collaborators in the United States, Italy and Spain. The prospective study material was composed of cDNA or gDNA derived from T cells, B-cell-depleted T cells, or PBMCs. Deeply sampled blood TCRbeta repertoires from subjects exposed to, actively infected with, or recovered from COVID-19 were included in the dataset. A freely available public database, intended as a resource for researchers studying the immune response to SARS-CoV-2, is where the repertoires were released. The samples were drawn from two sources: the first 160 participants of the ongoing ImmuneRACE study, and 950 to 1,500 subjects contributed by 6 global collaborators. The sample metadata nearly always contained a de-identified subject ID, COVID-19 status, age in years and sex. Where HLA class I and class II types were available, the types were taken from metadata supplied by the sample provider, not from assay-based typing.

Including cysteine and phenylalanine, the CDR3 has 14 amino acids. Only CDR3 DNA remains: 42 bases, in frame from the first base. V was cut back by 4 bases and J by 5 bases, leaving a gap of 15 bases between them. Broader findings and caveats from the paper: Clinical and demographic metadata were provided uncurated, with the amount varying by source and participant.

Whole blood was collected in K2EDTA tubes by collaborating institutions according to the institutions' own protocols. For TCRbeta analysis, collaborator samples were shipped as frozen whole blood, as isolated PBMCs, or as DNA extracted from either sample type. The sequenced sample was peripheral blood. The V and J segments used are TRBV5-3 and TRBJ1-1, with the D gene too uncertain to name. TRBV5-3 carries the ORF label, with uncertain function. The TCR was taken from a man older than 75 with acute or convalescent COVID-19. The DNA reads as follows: TGTGCCAGAAGCCCCCTCGAGGGTAGGACTGAAGCTTTCTTT. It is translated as CARSPLEGRTEAFF.